These 20 T cell receptor beta chains came from one sample sequenced in a study of blood T cells in healthy people across ages. A second PCR of about 7 to 11 cycles used a sample-barcoded 5' primer and a J-beta primer mix. One entry per CDR3 protein, called by TCRdb with MiXCR from the 5' RACE reads. The data show fewer than 800,000 distinct CDR3 sequences, with about 30% seen just once and approximately 15% held by the top ten. The source material was blood. The source is a woman of 80 years or more in good health.

This clonotype was counted at least ten times. The V and J genes are TRBV20-1 and TRBJ2-5; 12 bases align to TRBD2. After removal of 6 bases from V and 5 bases from J, the junction contained 10 bases not matched to a gene. The CDR3 is 15 residues long. Germline V gene lookup returns CDR1 DFQATT and CDR2 SNEGSKA (reference sequence). The CDR3 protein is CSARDGLAGFETQYF. The CDR3 DNA is TGCAGTGCCAGGGACGGACTAGCGGGGTTTGAGACCCAGTACTTC.

This clonotype was counted at least ten times. The rearrangement uses TRBV18 and TRBJ1-2; 9 positions agree with TRBD1. The CDR3 has 19 amino acids. From germline, CDR1 is KGHSH and CDR2 LQKENI. The V segment lost 5 bases and the J segment 4 bases; nucleotides outside the gene matches: 20. CDR3 loop: CASSSTSGGTGPDGYGYTF. The CDR3 DNA reads TGTGCCAGCTCATCCACATCCGGCGGGACAGGGCCCGACGGCTATGGCTACACCTTC.

For this clonotype: A much larger clone lies one base from this, so it may be a read error. This sequence joins TRBV20-1 and TRBJ2-5, with unresolved D. Germline CDR1 DFQATT, CDR2 SNEGSKA (reference sequence). The CDR3 is 16 residues long. Trimming took 1 base from V and 11 from J, leaving 26 bases between them. The chain's CDR3 is CSARVSLGLNNNEQYF. The CDR3 DNA sequence: TGCAGTGCTAGAGTCTCCCTCGGCCTTAATAACAATGAGCAGTACTTC.

As to this clonotype: With a much larger clone just one base away, this may be a read error. V is TRBV20-1 and J is TRBJ2-1; D is tentatively TRBD1 or TRBD2 (7 bases each). In germline, CDR1 is DFQATT, CDR2 SNEGSKA (reference sequence). The CDR3 extends over 15 amino acids. Deletions cut 6 bases from V and 8 bases from J, with 23 bases between. The CDR3 nucleotides read TGCAGTGCAGAGAGCGGGGCAGGGGGGCCCCATGAGCAGTTCTTC. Amino acid sequence: CSAESGAGGPHEQFF.

This clonotype showed up many times. The chain carries TRBV5-1 and TRBJ2-2; D gene unclear. The CDR3 runs to 16 residues. Trimming removed 1 base at V and 0 bases at J, with 10 bases between. CDR1 is SGHRS and CDR2 is YFSETQ in the germline V gene. CDR3 in amino acids: CASSLRWTANTGELFF. For the CDR3, the DNA is TGCGCCAGCAGCTTGCGGTGGACGGCGAACACCGGGGAGCTGTTTTTT.

The CDR3 reads CASSPDRAPYGYTF. In nucleotides, the CDR3 is TGTGCCAGCAGTCCTGACAGGGCCCCCTATGGCTACACCTTC. The gene calls are TRBV6-5 and TRBJ1-2; 7 nucleotides align to TRBD1. The CDR3 is 14 residues long. V lost 5 bases to trimming and J lost 4 bases; unmatched junction nucleotides: 7. CDR1 is MNHEY and CDR2 is SVGAGI in the germline V gene.

The chain carries TRBV27 and TRBJ1-2; a weak D match, TRBD1 (5 bases). Trimming cost V 6 bases and J 4 bases, with 12 bases left between them. The CDR3 is made up of 13 amino acids. Germline V lookup: CDR1 MNHEY, CDR2 SMNVEV (reference sequence). CDR3 sequence: CASSLTAAYGYTF. CDR3 nucleotides: TGTGCCAGCAGCCTGACAGCGGCCTATGGCTACACCTTC.

Concerning this clonotype itself: An end of the junction differs from the germline gene, which may be a read error. The chain uses TRBV7-8 and TRBJ2-3; either TRBD1 or TRBD2 may supply D (7 bases each). This CDR3 contains 13 residues. In germline, CDR1 is SGHVS, CDR2 FQNEAQ. CDR3 in amino acids: CASSPSGTDMQYF. In DNA form, the CDR3 reads TGTGCCAGCAGCCCAAGCGGGACAGATATGCAGTATTTT.

J is TRBJ2-5 and V is TRBV6-2 or TRBV6-3; 7 bases line up with TRBD2. V lost 0 bases and J lost 5; bases outside the gene matches: 9. Germline V gene sequence: CDR1 MNHEY, CDR2 SVGEGT. This CDR3 comprises 16 residues. The CDR3 sequence: CASSYSSQAGPETQYF. The CDR3, as DNA: TGTGCCAGCAGTTACTCTTCCCAAGCGGGACCCGAGACCCAGTACTTC.

The chain couples TRBV6-1 to TRBJ2-7; 7 nucleotides line up with TRBD2. The CDR3 is 12 residues long. Germline CDR1 is MNHNS and CDR2 is SASEGT. The ends lost 7 bases at V and 1 base at J; junction bases unmatched: 1. CDR3 sequence: CASTGGSYEQYF. The CDR3 DNA sequence: TGTGCCAGCACCGGGGGGTCCTACGAGCAGTACTTC.

As regards this clonotype: One base away lies a much larger clone, so this may be a sequencing read error. The J gene is TRBJ2-7, the V gene TRBV7-9; D is possibly TRBD2 (5 bases). The assigned J gene may be wrong: the sequence end matches TRBJ2-5 better. Germline lookup yields CDR1 SEHNR and CDR2 FQNEAQ (reference sequence). This CDR3 has 13 amino acids. The CDR3 is CTSGALGWETQYF. Here the CDR3 DNA reads TGTACCAGCGGTGCGCTGGGTTGGGAGACCCAGTACTTC.

This clonotype was observed many times. The chain uses TRBV5-1 and TRBJ1-2; D is uncertain. Per the germline V gene, CDR1 is SGHRS and CDR2 is YFSETQ. The CDR3 consists of 13 residues. The ends were cut back, 0 bases at V and 4 bases at J, with 7 bases in the middle. DNA for the CDR3: TGCGCCAGCAGCTTGGCGGACGGCTATGGCTACACCTTC. Translation gives CASSLADGYGYTF.

In regard to this clonotype: It may be a read error: a sequence one base away is much more abundant. This chain uses TRBV29-1 with TRBJ1-2; D ambiguous. The CDR3 is 13 residues long. Germline loops: CDR1 SQVTM, CDR2 ANQGSEA. The V gene lost 3 bases and the J gene lost 6 bases, with 14 bases spanning the gap. CDR3 sequence reads: CSVESPASHGYTF. CDR3 nucleotide sequence: TGCAGCGTTGAGTCGCCGGCCTCCCATGGCTACACCTTC.

This clonotype has only a few counts. This may be a read error, as it is one base from a much larger clone. V gene TRBV20-1 combines with J gene TRBJ2-7, with 7 bases matching TRBD1. This CDR3 is 14 amino acids long. The germline V gene encodes CDR1 DFQATT and CDR2 SNEGSKA (reference sequence). V lost 8 bases to trimming and J lost 5 bases; unmatched junction nucleotides: 15. The CDR3 region has the DNA TGCAGTTCGCCCCGCGGCAGGGGGAACAACGAGCAGTACTTC. Translated: CSSPRGRGNNEQYF.

The chain combines TRBV10-2 with TRBJ2-3; 12 nucleotides agree with TRBD2. J gave up 5 bases and V 5 bases, and 5 bases lay outside the gene matches. The CDR3 contains 15 residues. The germline gives CDR1 WSHSY, CDR2 SAAADI. This CDR3 reads CASSPTGLAGDTQYF. Here the CDR3 DNA reads TGCGCCAGCAGTCCCACGGGACTAGCGGGAGATACGCAGTATTTT.

This clonotype was recorded many times. The CDR3, as DNA: TGTGCCAGCAGCTTATCTGATCACGAGCAGTACTTC. It translates to CASSLSDHEQYF. This chain connects TRBV11-3 to TRBJ2-7, with D uncertain. Germline-derived CDR1 and CDR2 are SGHNT and YENEEA. Trimming took off 2 bases at V and 5 bases at J, with 7 bases between the two ends. This CDR3 is built from 12 residues.

The chain couples TRBV15 to TRBJ1-6; the D gene is possibly TRBD1 (5 bases). The ends were cut back, 3 bases at V and 11 bases at J, with 17 bases in the middle. The CDR3 totals 15 residues. Germline V lookup: CDR1 LNHNV, CDR2 YYDKDF (reference sequence). For the CDR3, the DNA is TGTGCCACCAGCAGGGATCCGGGACTTCCTCCACCCCTCCACTTT. The encoded protein is CATSRDPGLPPPLHF.

Concerning this clonotype: With a much larger clone just one base away, this may be a read error. This chain links TRBV15 with TRBJ2-1, with TRBD1 as a possible D gene (6 bases). CDR3 length equals 15 residues. With 0 bases removed from V and 4 bases from J, the gap between germline ends came to 10 bases. Germline CDR1 and CDR2: LNHNV and YYDKDF (reference sequence). The CDR3 loop is CATSRDRGRYNEQFF. CDR3 nucleotide sequence: TGTGCCACCAGCAGAGACAGGGGCCGATACAATGAGCAGTTCTTC.

The chain has TRBV15 and TRBJ1-5; tentative D call: TRBD1 (5 bases). Germline V gives CDR1 LNHNV, CDR2 YYDKDF (reference sequence). Between the trimmed V and J ends, which lost 4 bases and 5 bases, there was a span of 18 bases. The CDR3 covers 16 residues. The CDR3 coding sequence is TGTGCCACCAGCACCCTAAGTGGCAGGGATTATCAGCCCCAGCATTTT. Its translation is CATSTLSGRDYQPQHF.

There are a few counts of this clonotype. Since a much larger clone is just one base distant, this may be a read error. The chain combines TRBV7-2 with TRBJ2-5; D remains ambiguous. The CDR3 consists of 14 residues. From germline, CDR1 is SGHTA and CDR2 FQGNSA. V was cut by 2 bases and J by 13 bases, with 20 bases left in between. The CDR3 region is CASSLSSGREDRYF. The CDR3 nucleotides are TGTGCCAGCAGCTTAAGCTCAGGAAGAGAGGATCGGTACTTC. The full variable domain, its missing parts supplied by reference TRBV7-2 and TRBJ2-5, is GAGVSQSPSNKVTEKGKDVELRCDPISGHTALYWYRQSLGQGLEFLIYFQGNSAPDKSGLPSDRFSAERTGGSVSTLTIQRTQQEDSAVYLCASSLSSGREDRYFGPGTRLLVL.